This entry lists 25 T cell receptor beta chains sequenced from one sample in a study of blood T cell repertoires in COVID-19. Profiled with immunoSEQ multiplex PCR; TCRdb holds only in-frame clones, not every one. This sample has fewer than 75,000 clones, with around three quarters found just once. Sequencing was done on a sample of peripheral blood. These receptors were collected from a man in his sixties with acute or convalescent COVID-19.

The chain carries TRBV14 and TRBJ2-5; 9 bases agree with TRBD2. V was clipped by 5 bases and J by 2 bases; unmatched bases: 6. The CDR3 extends over 15 amino acids. Germline V gives CDR1 SGHDN, CDR2 FVKESK. The CDR3 DNA reads TGTGCCAGCAGCTCCAGCGGGGGGCCTCAAGAGACCCAGTACTTC. Protein product: CASSSSGGPQETQYF.

This clone was seen a handful of times. This sequence joins TRBV21-1 and TRBJ1-6; the D call of TRBD1 is as the table states it, not checked on the DNA. TRBV21-1 is reported as a pseudogene. The CDR3 contains 15 residues. DNA of the CDR3: TGTGCCAGCAGCAAAGGGTCAGGGGAAAATTCACCCCTCCACTTT. Encoded protein: CASSKGSGENSPLHF.

The genes are TRBV6-6 and TRBJ1-2; a weak D match, TRBD1 (5 bases). CDR3 length: 12 residues. Trimming took 6 bases from V and 6 from J, leaving 11 bases between them. Germline V gene lookup returns CDR1 MNHNY and CDR2 SVGAGI (reference sequence). The DNA for the CDR3 is TGTGCCAGCAGCGCCCGGGGGGATGGCTACACCTTC. It is translated as CASSARGDGYTF.

The V call is TRBV5-1, the J call TRBJ1-2, with 8 bases aligning to TRBD1. The CDR3 is made up of 15 amino acids. V was clipped by 3 bases and J by 3 bases; unmatched bases: 7. CDR1 and CDR2 (germline): SGHRS, YFSETQ. The CDR3 DNA reads as TGCGCCAGCAGCTGGGGGGACAGGTCGGACTATGGCTACACCTTC. It encodes CASSWGDRSDYGYTF.

V and J are TRBV2 and TRBJ2-2; the match to TRBD1 covers 8 bases. Trimming removed 3 bases from V and 5 bases from J; junction bases left unmatched: 5. The germline V gene has CDR1 SNHLY and CDR2 FYNNEI. The CDR3 totals 15 residues. In nucleotides, the CDR3 is TGTGCCAGCAGTGAGCAGGGGGCTTGGACCGGGGAGCTGTTTTTT. Translated, it gives CASSEQGAWTGELFF.

This chain joins TRBV5-1 and TRBJ2-1, with 11 bases matching TRBD2. Germline V gives CDR1 SGHRS, CDR2 YFSETQ. This CDR3 region has 17 residues. After removal of 0 bases from V and 3 bases from J, the junction contained 5 bases not matched to a gene. The CDR3 DNA sequence: TGCGCCAGCAGCTTGGTGACGCTAGCGGGGGGCTACAATGAGCAGTTCTTC. This codes for CASSLVTLAGGYNEQFF.

This clone was picked up one time. V and J are TRBV11-2 and TRBJ2-6; D remains unclear. The V end lost 4 bases, the J end lost 0 bases, and 7 bases lay between the germline ends. The germline V gene encodes CDR1 SGHAT and CDR2 FQNNGV. The CDR3 is 15 amino acids. CDR3 loop: CASSSQSSGANVLTF. The CDR3 region has the DNA TGTGCCAGCAGCTCACAGAGCTCTGGGGCCAACGTCCTGACTTTC.

V gene TRBV24-1 combines with J gene TRBJ2-5; 14 bases match TRBD2. The ends lost 3 bases at V and 3 bases at J; junction bases unmatched: 2. The CDR3 has 16 residues. Germline values: CDR1 KGHDR, CDR2 SFDVKD. DNA of the CDR3: TGTGCCACCAGTGATCCGGGACTAGCGGGGGAAGAGACCCAGTACTTC. This gives the protein CATSDPGLAGEETQYF.

This rearrangement joins TRBV18 to TRBJ2-5, with D possibly matching TRBD1 (7 bases). Germline CDR1 is KGHSH and CDR2 is LQKENI. V gave up 1 base and J gave up 1 base, with 13 bases separating them. CDR3 length: 16 residues. CDR3 amino acids: CASSPLAGGPQETQYF. In DNA, the CDR3 is TGTGCCAGCTCACCACTTGCAGGGGGGCCCCAAGAGACCCAGTACTTC. The full variable domain, rest sourced from reference TRBV18 and TRBJ2-5, is NAGVMQNPRHLVRRRGQEARLRCSPMKGHSHVYWYRQLPEEGLKFMVYLQKENIIDESGMPKERFSAEFPKEGPSILRIQQVVRGDSAAYFCASSPLAGGPQETQYFGPGTRLLVL.

This rearrangement joins TRBV19 to TRBJ2-5, with a weak D call TRBD1 (6 bases). The CDR3 loop spans 13 amino acids. The V gene's germline CDR1 is LNHDA and CDR2 SQIVND (reference sequence). The V gene lost 0 bases and the J gene lost 4 bases, with 6 bases spanning the gap. In DNA, the CDR3 is TGTGCCAGTAGTATAGACAGGGGAGAGACCCAGTACTTC. It encodes CASSIDRGETQYF.

The chain employs TRBV2 and TRBJ2-1; D may be TRBD2 (5 bases). Germline V gene sequence: CDR1 SNHLY, CDR2 FYNNEI. The CDR3 extends over 14 amino acids. V gave up 8 bases and J gave up 0 bases, with 11 bases separating them. DNA for the CDR3: TGTGCCAGCCTAGCCTCGAGCTCCTACAATGAGCAGTTCTTC. Amino acid sequence: CASLASSSYNEQFF.

This clone has more than one count but fewer than ten. This chain joins TRBV28 and TRBJ2-7; 9 bases agree with TRBD1. The CDR3 is 15 amino acids. CDR1 MDHEN and CDR2 SYDVKM come from the germline V gene. V shed 6 bases and J 1 base; nucleotides not matched to a gene: 7. CDR3 amino acids: CASSSFGTGSYEQYF. CDR3 nucleotide sequence: TGTGCCAGCAGCTCGTTCGGGACAGGGTCCTACGAGCAGTACTTC.

The V and J genes are TRBV10-3 and TRBJ1-5, with a tentative D call TRBD1 (5 bases). There are 13 residues in the CDR3. The germline V gene encodes CDR1 ENHRY and CDR2 SYGVKD. The ends were cut back, 2 bases at V and 9 bases at J, with 11 bases in the middle. CDR3 coding DNA: TGTGCCATCAGTGAGGGCGACAGTCGGCCCCAGCATTTT. Encoded protein: CAISEGDSRPQHF.

V usage is TRBV5-1 and J usage is TRBJ2-1, with a tentative D call TRBD2 (5 bases). CDR1 and CDR2 from the germline V gene are SGHRS and YFSETQ. This CDR3 comprises 15 residues. V lost 4 bases and J 7 bases, leaving 18 bases between the germline ends. CDR3 in DNA: TGCGCCAGCAGCCTGCCTCAGACGAGGGAGAATGAGCAGTTCTTC. Encoded protein: CASSLPQTRENEQFF.

The rearrangement links TRBV12-3 or TRBV12-4 to TRBJ1-2; D gene unclear. The CDR3 length is 11 residues. The V and J ends lost 6 bases and 8 bases respectively, with 10 bases between them. The CDR3 DNA is TGTGCCAGCAGCCGACTGGAGGGCTACACCTTC. This translates into CASSRLEGYTF.

This chain links TRBV24-1 with TRBJ2-5; TRBD1 aligns across 7 bases. CDR3 length: 15 amino acids. J was trimmed by 4 bases and V by 4 bases; bases with no gene match: 8. The germline CDR1 and CDR2 sequences are KGHDR and SFDVKD. CDR3 protein: CATSDLTGMRETQYF. CDR3 nucleotide sequence: TGTGCCACCAGTGACCTGACAGGGATGAGAGAGACCCAGTACTTC.

The rearrangement joins TRBV5-1 to TRBJ1-3; D gene ambiguous. The germline gives CDR1 SGHRS, CDR2 YFSETQ. This CDR3 has 14 residues. With 0 bases removed from V and 4 bases from J, the gap between germline ends came to 8 bases. CDR3 region: CASSLERGGNTIYF. Here the CDR3 DNA reads TGCGCCAGCAGCTTGGAGAGAGGAGGAAACACCATATATTTT.

V gene TRBV19 combines with J gene TRBJ2-5; 11 bases fit TRBD2. CDR3 length equals 18 residues. Germline V CDR1 and CDR2: LNHDA, SQIVND (reference sequence). Unmatched junction bases numbered 11, after V lost 3 bases and J lost 2 bases. The CDR3 reads CASSMVVAGGPNQETQYF. CDR3 coding DNA: TGTGCCAGTAGTATGGTAGTAGCGGGGGGGCCGAATCAAGAGACCCAGTACTTC.

The chain recombines TRBV2 with TRBJ2-5; 7 bases match TRBD1. This CDR3 contains 15 residues. Germline V gives CDR1 SNHLY, CDR2 FYNNEI. V lost 5 bases, J lost 5 bases, and 11 bases stayed unmatched. The CDR3 DNA follows: TGTGCCAGCAGTTCGACAGGGAAAGTCGGCGAGACCCAGTACTTC. Translated, it gives CASSSTGKVGETQYF.

This clone was seen a few times. The J gene is TRBJ1-3, the V gene TRBV18; 7 bases match TRBD1. This CDR3 region has 20 residues. The junction had 20 bases not matched to a gene; V was cut back by 6 bases and J by 0 bases. Germline CDR1 reads KGHSH; CDR2 reads LQKENI. The CDR3 DNA reads TGTGCCAGCTCTCAAGTACCGGGACAGAAGAAAACACCCTCTGGAAACACCATATATTTT. This codes for CASSQVPGQKKTPSGNTIYF. The full variable domain, completed using reference TRBV18 and TRBJ1-3, is NAGVMQNPRHLVRRRGQEARLRCSPMKGHSHVYWYRQLPEEGLKFMVYLQKENIIDESGMPKERFSAEFPKEGPSILRIQQVVRGDSAAYFCASSQVPGQKKTPSGNTIYFGEGSWLTVV.

The rearrangement uses TRBV10-3 and TRBJ1-6; perhaps TRBD1 as D (5 bases). In germline, CDR1 is ENHRY, CDR2 SYGVKD. The CDR3 extends over 13 amino acids. V lost 4 bases and J 9 bases, leaving 10 bases between the germline ends. The CDR3, as DNA: TGTGCCATCAGTGGTCAGGGTACTTCACCCCTCCACTTT. Its protein product is CAISGQGTSPLHF.

This chain joins TRBV7-2 and TRBJ1-2; TRBD1 might be the D (6 bases). The CDR3 sequence is 15 residues long. Germline V CDR1 and CDR2: SGHTA, FQGNSA. The V gene lost 1 base and the J gene lost 4 bases, with 13 bases spanning the gap. CDR3 sequence reads: CASSLVPGEIYGYTF. The DNA for the CDR3 is TGTGCCAGCAGCTTAGTTCCAGGGGAGATCTATGGCTACACCTTC.

This chain joins TRBV6-1 and TRBJ1-3, with 9 bases fitting TRBD1. Trimming took 3 bases from V and 0 from J; bases not matched to a gene: 6. CDR3 length: 17 amino acids. Per the germline V gene, CDR1 is MNHNS and CDR2 is SASEGT. The CDR3 DNA reads TGTGCCAGCAGTGAGAGGGGACAGGGAAACTCTGGAAACACCATATATTTT. This gives the protein CASSERGQGNSGNTIYF.

The chain joins TRBV18 to TRBJ1-1; D gene uncertain. V was trimmed by 3 bases and J by 11 bases, leaving 16 bases between them. CDR3 length: 13 residues. Germline CDR1 reads KGHSH; CDR2 reads LQKENI. This CDR3 reads CASSPSERSVAFF. In DNA, the CDR3 is TGTGCCAGCTCACCGAGCGAGAGGTCTGTGGCTTTCTTT.

The chain employs TRBV6-6 and TRBJ2-2, with 10 bases aligning to TRBD2. CDR1 and CDR2 (germline): MNHNY, SVGAGI (reference sequence). Trimming cost V 4 bases and J 3 bases; bases outside gene matches: 5. The CDR3 is 16 residues long. CDR3 DNA: TGTGCCAGCAGTTCCTCTAGCGGGGGCGACACCGGGGAGCTGTTTTTT. Translating it yields CASSSSSGGDTGELFF.